This T cell receptor beta chain derives from a study of T cells in Graves' hyperthyroidism and ophthalmopathy. General study points: Researchers report that a 13 V-J model separated ophthalmopathy from stable hyperthyroidism.

Amplified regions were TCR beta CDR3 sequences from RNA transcripts. HTBI primers were the set used in a first-round RT-PCR of the TCR CDR3. TCRdb reprocessed the multiplex PCR reads with MiXCR, giving one entry per CDR3 protein. The profile covers under 400,000 distinct CDR3 sequences, with approximately 25% appearing a single time and about 70% taken by the ten largest. Termini included, the CDR3 measures 21 amino acids. The germline V gene has CDR1 SGHAT and CDR2 FQNNGV. On this clonotype itself: Its cognate antigen is unknown. The limits of the CDR3 on the DNA are not certain, so only TCRdb's listed CDR3 is given.

Stable Graves' hyperthyroidism meant no ophthalmopathy progression within 18 months. Source material: blood. This clonotype was sampled from a man aged 45 to 65 with Graves' hyperthyroidism. The rearrangement uses TRBV11-2 and TRBJ2-3; the table's TRBD2 call for D was not verified on the DNA. CDR3 amino acids: CASSFYICSARDQGGLGTQYF.